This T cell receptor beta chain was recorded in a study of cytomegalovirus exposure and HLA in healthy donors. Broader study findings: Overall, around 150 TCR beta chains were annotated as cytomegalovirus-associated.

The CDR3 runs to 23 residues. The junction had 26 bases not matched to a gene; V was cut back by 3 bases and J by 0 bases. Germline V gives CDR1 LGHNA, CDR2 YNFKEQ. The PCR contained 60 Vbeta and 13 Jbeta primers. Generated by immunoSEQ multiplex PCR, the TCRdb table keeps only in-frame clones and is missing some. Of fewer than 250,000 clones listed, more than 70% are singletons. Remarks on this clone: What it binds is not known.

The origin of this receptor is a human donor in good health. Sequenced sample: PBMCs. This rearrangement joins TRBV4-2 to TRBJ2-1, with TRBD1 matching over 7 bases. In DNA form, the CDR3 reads TGTGCCAGCAGCCACCGTTGGACAGGCTTGGCGGGTGTCGGGAAGAGCTCCTACAATGAGCAGTTCTTC. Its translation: CASSHRWTGLAGVGKSSYNEQFF.